This TCR beta chain was observed in a study of T-cell reconstitution after alpha-beta-depleted transplantation in children. This clonotype was counted at least ten times. Trimming left V 5 bases short and J 3 bases short, with 14 bases between. The V gene's germline CDR1 is DFQATT and CDR2 SNEGSKA (reference sequence). The CDR3 contains 13 residues. Preparation of the TCRbeta library used unique molecular identifiers. Each CDR3 protein gets one entry after TCRdb re-called the PCR reads with MiXCR. The table lists some 600,000 distinct CDR3 sequences, roughly 17% of them singletons. The sequencing here drew on PBMCs from the stem cell graft donor, taken from the stem cell graft. J is TRBJ2-7 and V is TRBV20-1; D remains ambiguous. This TCR came from a human donor who donated a stem cell graft to a child with acute myeloid leukemia. The CDR3 DNA reads as TGCAGTGCTCGGGCCGGCAGATACTACGAGCAGTACTTC. This sequence encodes CSARAGRYYEQYF.